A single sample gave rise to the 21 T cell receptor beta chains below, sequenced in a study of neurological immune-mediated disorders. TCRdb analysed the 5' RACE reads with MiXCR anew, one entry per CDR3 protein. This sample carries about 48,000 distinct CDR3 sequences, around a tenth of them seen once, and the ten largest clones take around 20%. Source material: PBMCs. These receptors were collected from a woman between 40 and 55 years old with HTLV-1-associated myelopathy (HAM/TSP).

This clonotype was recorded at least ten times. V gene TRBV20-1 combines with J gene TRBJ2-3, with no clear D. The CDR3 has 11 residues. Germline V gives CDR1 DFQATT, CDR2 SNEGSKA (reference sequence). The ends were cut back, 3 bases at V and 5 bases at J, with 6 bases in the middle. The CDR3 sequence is CSASARDTQYF. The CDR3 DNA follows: TGCAGTGCTAGTGCTAGAGATACGCAGTATTTT.

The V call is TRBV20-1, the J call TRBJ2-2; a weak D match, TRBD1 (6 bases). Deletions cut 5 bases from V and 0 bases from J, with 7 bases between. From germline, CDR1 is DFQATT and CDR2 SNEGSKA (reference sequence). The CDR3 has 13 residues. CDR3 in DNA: TGCAGTGCTCAGGGGTCGAACACCGGGGAGCTGTTTTTT. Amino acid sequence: CSAQGSNTGELFF.

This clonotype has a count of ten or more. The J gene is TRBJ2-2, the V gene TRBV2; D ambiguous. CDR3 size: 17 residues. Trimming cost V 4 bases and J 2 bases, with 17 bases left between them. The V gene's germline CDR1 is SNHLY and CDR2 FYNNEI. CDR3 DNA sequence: TGTGCCAGCAGTGGGGTTAGGTCGAAACCCAACACCGGGGAGCTGTTTTTT. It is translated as CASSGVRSKPNTGELFF.

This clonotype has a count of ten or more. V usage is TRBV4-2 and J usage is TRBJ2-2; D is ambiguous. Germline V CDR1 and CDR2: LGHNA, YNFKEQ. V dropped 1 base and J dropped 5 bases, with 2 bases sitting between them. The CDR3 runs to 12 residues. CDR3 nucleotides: TGTGCCAGCAGCCAAGTGACCGGGGAGCTGTTTTTT. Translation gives CASSQVTGELFF.

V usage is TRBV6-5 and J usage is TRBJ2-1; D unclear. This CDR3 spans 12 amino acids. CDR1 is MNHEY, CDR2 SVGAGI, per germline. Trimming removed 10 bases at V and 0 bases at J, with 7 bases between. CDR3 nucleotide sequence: TGTGCCACCACGAGCTCCTACAATGAGCAGTTCTTC. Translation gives CATTSSYNEQFF.

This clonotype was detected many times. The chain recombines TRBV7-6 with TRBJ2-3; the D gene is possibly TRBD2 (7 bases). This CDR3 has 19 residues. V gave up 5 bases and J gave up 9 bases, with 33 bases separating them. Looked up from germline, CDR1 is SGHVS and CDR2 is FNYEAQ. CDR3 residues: CASSNDYAGAPYRGGTQYF. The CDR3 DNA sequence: TGTGCCAGCAGCAATGACTACGCGGGGGCGCCCTACCGGGGAGGGACGCAGTATTTT.

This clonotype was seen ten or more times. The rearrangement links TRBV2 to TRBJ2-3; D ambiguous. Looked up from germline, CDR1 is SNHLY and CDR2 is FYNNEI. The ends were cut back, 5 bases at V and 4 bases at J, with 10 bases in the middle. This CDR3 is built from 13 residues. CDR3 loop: CASSLDFSDTQYF. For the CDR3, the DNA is TGTGCCAGCAGTTTGGATTTTTCAGATACGCAGTATTTT.

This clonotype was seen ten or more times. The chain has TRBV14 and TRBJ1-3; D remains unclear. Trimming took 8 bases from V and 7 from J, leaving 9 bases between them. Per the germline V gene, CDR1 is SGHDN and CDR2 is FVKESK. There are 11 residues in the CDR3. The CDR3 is CASSAGNTIYF. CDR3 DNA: TGTGCCAGCTCGGCAGGCAACACCATATATTTT.

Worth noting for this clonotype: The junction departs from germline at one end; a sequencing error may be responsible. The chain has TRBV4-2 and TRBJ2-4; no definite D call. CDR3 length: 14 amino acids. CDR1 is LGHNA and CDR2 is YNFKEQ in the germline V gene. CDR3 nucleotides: TGTGCCAGCAGCCAAGTGTTAGCCAAAGACATTCGGTACTTC. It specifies CASSQVLAKDIRYF.

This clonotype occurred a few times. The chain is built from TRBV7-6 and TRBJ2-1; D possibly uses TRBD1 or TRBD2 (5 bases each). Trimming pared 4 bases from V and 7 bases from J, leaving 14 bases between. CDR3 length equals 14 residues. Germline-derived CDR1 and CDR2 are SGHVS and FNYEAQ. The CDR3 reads CASSSIGAGNEQFF. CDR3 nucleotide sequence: TGTGCCAGCAGCTCTATCGGGGCCGGGAATGAGCAGTTCTTC. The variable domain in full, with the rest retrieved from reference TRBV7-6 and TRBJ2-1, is GAGVSQSPRYKVTKRGQDVALRCDPISGHVSLYWYRQALGQGPEFLTYFNYEAQQDKSGLPNDRFSAERPEGSISTLTIQRTEQRDSAMYRCASSSIGAGNEQFFGPGTRLTVL.

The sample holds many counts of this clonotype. The CDR3 sequence is CASSLVGGSGGAYEQYF. CDR3 in DNA: TGTGCCAGCAGCTTAGTAGGAGGTAGCGGGGGAGCTTACGAGCAGTACTTC. The chain carries TRBV7-6 and TRBJ2-7; 9 bases align to TRBD2. The CDR3 runs 17 residues. V lost 1 base and J lost 4; bases outside the gene matches: 11. Germline lookup yields CDR1 SGHVS and CDR2 FNYEAQ.

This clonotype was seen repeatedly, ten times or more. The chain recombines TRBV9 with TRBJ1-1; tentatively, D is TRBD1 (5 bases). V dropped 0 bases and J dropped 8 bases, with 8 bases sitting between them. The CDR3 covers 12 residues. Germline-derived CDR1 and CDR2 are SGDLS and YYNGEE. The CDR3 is CASSVGGGEAFF. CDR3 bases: TGTGCCAGCAGCGTAGGTGGGGGGGAAGCTTTCTTT.

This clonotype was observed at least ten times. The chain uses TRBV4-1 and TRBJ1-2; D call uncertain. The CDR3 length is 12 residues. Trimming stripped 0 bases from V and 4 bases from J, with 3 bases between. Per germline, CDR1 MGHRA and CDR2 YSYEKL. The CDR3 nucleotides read TGCGCCAGCAGCCAAGAGAGCTATGGCTACACCTTC. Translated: CASSQESYGYTF.

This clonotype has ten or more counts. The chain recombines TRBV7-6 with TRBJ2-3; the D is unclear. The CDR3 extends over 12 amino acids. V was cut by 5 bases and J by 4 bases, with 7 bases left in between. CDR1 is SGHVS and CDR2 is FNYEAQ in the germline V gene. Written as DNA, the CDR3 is TGTGCCAGCAGCGCCTTTTCAGATACGCAGTATTTT. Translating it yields CASSAFSDTQYF.

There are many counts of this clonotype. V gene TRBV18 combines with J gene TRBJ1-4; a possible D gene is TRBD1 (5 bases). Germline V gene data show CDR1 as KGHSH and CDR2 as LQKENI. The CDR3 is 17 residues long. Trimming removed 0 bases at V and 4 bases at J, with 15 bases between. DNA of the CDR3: TGTGCCAGCTCACCACCGATAGGGGTTGGCAATAATGAAAAACTGTTTTTT. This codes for CASSPPIGVGNNEKLFF.

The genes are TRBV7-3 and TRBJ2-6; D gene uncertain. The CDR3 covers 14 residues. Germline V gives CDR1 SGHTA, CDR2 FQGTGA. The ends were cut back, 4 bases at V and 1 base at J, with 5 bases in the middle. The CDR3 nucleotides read TGTGCCAGCAGCTCCACTTCTGGGGCCAACGTCCTGACTTTC. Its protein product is CASSSTSGANVLTF.

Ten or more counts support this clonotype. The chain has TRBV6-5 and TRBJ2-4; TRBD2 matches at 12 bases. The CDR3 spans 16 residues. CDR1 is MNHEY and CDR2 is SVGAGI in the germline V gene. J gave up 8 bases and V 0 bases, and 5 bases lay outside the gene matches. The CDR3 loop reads CASSYSSTSGGHIQYF. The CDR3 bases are TGTGCCAGCAGTTACTCGAGTACTAGCGGGGGGCACATTCAGTACTTC.

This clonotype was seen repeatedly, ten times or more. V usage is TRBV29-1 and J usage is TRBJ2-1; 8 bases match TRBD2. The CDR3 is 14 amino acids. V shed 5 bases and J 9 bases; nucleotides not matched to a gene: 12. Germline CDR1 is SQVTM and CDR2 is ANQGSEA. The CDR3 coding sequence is TGCAGCGTTTGGCTCGGGGGGGACCGCGGTGAGCAGTTCTTC. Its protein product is CSVWLGGDRGEQFF.

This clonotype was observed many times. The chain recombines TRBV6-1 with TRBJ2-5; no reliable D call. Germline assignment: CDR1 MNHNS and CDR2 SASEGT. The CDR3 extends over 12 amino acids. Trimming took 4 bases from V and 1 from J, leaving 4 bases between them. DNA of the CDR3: TGTGCCAGCAGTGCGGTCCAAGAGACCCAGTACTTC. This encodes CASSAVQETQYF.

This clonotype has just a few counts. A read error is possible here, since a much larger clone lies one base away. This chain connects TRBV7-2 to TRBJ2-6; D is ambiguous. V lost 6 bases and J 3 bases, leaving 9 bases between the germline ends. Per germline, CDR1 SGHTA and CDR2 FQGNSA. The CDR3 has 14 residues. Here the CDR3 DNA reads TGTGCCAGCAGGGTCATGGGTGGGGCCAACGTCCTGACTTTC. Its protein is CASRVMGGANVLTF.

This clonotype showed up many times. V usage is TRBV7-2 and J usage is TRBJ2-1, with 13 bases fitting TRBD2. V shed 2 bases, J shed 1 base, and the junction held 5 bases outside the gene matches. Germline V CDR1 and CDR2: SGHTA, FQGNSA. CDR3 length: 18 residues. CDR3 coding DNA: TGTGCCAGCAGCTTACCCGAGACTAGCGGGGGGTCCTACAATGAGCAGTTCTTC. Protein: CASSLPETSGGSYNEQFF. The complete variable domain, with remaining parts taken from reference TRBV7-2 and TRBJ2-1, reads GAGVSQSPSNKVTEKGKDVELRCDPISGHTALYWYRQSLGQGLEFLIYFQGNSAPDKSGLPSDRFSAERTGGSVSTLTIQRTQQEDSAVYLCASSLPETSGGSYNEQFFGPGTRLTVL.